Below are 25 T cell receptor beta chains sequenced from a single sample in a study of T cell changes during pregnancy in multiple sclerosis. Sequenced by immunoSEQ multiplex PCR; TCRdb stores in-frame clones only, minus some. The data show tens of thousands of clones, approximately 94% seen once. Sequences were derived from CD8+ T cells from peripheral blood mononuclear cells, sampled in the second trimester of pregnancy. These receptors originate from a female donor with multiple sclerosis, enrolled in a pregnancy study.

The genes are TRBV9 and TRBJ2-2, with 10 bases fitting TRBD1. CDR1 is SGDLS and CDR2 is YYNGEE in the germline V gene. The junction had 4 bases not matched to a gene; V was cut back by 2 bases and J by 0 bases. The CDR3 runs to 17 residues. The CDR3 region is CASSVWTGGTNTGELFF. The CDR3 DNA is TGTGCCAGCAGCGTCTGGACAGGGGGAACGAACACCGGGGAGCTGTTTTTT.

CDR3 coding DNA: TGTGCCAGCAGCACACGACAGGGCCGAGGCTACACCTTC. Protein sequence: CASSTRQGRGYTF. The chain combines TRBV14 with TRBJ1-2; 7 positions match TRBD1. Unmatched junction bases numbered 8, after V lost 5 bases and J lost 8 bases. The CDR3 sequence is 13 residues long. CDR1 is SGHDN and CDR2 is FVKESK in the germline V gene.

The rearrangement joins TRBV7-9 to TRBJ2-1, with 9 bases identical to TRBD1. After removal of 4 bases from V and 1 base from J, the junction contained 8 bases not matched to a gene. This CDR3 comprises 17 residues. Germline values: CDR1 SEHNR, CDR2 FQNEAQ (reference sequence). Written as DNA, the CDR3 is TGTGCCAGCAGCTCAACAGCCGGGACAGGGTCCTACAATGAGCAGTTCTTC. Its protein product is CASSSTAGTGSYNEQFF.

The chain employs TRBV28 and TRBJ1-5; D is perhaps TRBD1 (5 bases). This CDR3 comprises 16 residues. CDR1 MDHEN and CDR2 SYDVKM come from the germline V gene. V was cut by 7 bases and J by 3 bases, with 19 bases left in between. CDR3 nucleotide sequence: TGTGCCAGCATATTGGCATCTGACAGACCCAATCAGCCCCAGCATTTT. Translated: CASILASDRPNQPQHF. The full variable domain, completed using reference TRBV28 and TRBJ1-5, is DVKVTQSSRYLVKRTGEKVFLECVQDMDHENMFWYRQDPGLGLRLIYFSYDVKMKEKGDIPEGYSVSREKKERFSLILESASTNQTSMYLCASILASDRPNQPQHFGDGTRLSIL.

The CDR3 reads CASSLVIAGYNEQFF. For the CDR3, the DNA is TGTGCCAGCAGCTTGGTAATAGCGGGATACAATGAGCAGTTCTTC. J is TRBJ2-1 and V is TRBV5-6, with 8 nucleotides matching TRBD2. CDR1 is SGHDT, CDR2 YYEEEE, per germline. The CDR3 sequence is 15 residues long. The V gene end was trimmed by 0 bases and the J gene end by 4 bases; junction bases not matched to a gene: 3.

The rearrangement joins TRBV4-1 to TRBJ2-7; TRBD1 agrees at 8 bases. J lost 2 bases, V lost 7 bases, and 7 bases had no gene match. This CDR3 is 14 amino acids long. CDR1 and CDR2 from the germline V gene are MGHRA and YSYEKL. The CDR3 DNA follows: TGCGCCAGCACGGGAGACAGGGGACCCTACGAGCAGTACTTC. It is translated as CASTGDRGPYEQYF.

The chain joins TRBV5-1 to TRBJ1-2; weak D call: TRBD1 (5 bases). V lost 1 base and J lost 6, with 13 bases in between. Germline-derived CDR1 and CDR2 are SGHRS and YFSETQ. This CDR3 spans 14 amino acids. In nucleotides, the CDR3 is TGCGCCAGCAGCTTGACAGGAGCCTCTGATGGCTACACCTTC. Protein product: CASSLTGASDGYTF.

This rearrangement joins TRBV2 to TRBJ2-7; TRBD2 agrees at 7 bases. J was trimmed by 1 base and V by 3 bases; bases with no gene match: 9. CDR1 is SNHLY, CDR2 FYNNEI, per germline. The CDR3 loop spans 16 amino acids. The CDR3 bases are TGTGCCAGCAGTGATTATGCTAGCGGAGGTTCCTACGAGCAGTACTTC. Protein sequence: CASSDYASGGSYEQYF.

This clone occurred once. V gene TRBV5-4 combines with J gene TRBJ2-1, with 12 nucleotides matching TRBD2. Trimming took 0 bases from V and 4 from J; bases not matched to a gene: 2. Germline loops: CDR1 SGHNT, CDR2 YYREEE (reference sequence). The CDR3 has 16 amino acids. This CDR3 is CASSLDLAGGYNEQFF. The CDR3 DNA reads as TGTGCCAGCAGCTTGGATCTAGCGGGAGGGTACAATGAGCAGTTCTTC.

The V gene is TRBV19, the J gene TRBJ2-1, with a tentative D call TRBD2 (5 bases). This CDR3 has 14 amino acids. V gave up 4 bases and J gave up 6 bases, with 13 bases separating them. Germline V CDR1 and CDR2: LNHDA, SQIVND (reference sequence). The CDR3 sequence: CASSTWRAVNEQFF. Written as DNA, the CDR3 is TGTGCCAGTAGTACATGGCGGGCCGTCAATGAGCAGTTCTTC.

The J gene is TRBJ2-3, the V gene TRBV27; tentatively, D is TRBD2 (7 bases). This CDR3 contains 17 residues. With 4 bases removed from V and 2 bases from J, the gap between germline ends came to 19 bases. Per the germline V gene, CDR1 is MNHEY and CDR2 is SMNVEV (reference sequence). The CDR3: CASSSSLHGGLTDTQYF. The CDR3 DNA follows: TGTGCCAGCAGTTCCTCCCTTCACGGGGGGCTCACAGATACGCAGTATTTT.

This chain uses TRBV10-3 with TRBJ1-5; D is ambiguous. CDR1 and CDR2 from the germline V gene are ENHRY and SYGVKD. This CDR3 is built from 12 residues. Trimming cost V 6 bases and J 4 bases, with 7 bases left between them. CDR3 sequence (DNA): TGTGCCATCAGCCCAGATAATCAGCCCCAGCATTTT. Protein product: CAISPDNQPQHF.

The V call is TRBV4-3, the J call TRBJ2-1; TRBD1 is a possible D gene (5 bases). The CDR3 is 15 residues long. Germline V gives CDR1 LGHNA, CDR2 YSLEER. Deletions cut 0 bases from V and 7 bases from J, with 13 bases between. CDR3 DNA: TGCGCCAGCAGCCAAGATGGTAGGACACCAAATGAGCAGTTCTTC. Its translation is CASSQDGRTPNEQFF.

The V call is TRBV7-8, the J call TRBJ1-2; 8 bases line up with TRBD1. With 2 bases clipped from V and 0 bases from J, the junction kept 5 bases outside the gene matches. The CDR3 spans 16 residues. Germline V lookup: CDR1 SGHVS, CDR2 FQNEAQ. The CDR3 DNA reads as TGTGCCAGCAGCTTACCCAGGACAGGGACTAACTATGGCTACACCTTC. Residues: CASSLPRTGTNYGYTF. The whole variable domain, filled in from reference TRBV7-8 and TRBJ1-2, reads GAGVSQSPRYKVAKRGQDVALRCDPISGHVSLFWYQQALGQGPEFLTYFQNEAQLDKSGLPSDRFFAERPEGSVSTLKIQRTQQEDSAVYLCASSLPRTGTNYGYTFGSGTRLTVV.

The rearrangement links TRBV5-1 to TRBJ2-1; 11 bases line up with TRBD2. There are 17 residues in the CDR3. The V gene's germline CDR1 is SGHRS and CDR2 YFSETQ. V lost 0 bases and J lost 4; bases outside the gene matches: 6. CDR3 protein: CASSLEGLAGGYNEQFF. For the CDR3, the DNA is TGCGCCAGCAGCTTGGAAGGACTAGCGGGCGGATACAATGAGCAGTTCTTC.

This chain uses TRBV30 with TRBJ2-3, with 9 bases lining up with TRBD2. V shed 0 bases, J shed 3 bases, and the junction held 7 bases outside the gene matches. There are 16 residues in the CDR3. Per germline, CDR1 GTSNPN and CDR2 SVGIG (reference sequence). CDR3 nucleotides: TGTGCCTGGAGTGTGCTAGGGGCGGGGGGGACAGATACGCAGTATTTT. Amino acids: CAWSVLGAGGTDTQYF.

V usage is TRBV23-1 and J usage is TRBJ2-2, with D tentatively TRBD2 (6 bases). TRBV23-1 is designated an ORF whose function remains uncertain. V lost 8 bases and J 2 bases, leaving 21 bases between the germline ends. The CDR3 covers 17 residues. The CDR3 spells CASQPAGTSLNTGELFF. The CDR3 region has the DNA TGCGCCAGCCAGCCTGCGGGGACCAGCTTAAACACCGGGGAGCTGTTTTTT.

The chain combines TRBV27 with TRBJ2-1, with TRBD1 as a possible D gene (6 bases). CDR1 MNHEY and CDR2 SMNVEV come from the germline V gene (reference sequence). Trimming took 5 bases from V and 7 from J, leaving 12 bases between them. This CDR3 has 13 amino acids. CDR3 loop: CASSTGTQNEQFF. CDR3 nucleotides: TGTGCCAGCAGTACCGGGACACAAAATGAGCAGTTCTTC.

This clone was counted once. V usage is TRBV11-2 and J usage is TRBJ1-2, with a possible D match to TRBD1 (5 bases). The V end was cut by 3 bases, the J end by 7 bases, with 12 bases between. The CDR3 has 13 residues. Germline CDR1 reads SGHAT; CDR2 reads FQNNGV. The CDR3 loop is CASSFGREGGYTF. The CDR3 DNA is TGTGCCAGCAGCTTTGGCAGGGAAGGTGGCTACACCTTC. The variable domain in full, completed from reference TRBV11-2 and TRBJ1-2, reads EAGVAQSPRYKIIEKRQSVAFWCNPISGHATLYWYQQILGQGPKLLIQFQNNGVVDDSQLPKDRFSAERLKGVDSTLKIQPAKLEDSAVYLCASSFGREGGYTFGSGTRLTVV.

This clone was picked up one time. The chain's CDR3 is CASTMARGTGELFF. The CDR3 bases are TGTGCCAGCACCATGGCCCGGGGAACCGGGGAGCTGTTTTTT. The gene calls are TRBV7-9 and TRBJ2-2; perhaps TRBD2 as D (5 bases). This CDR3 contains 14 residues. V dropped 7 bases and J dropped 5 bases, with 14 bases sitting between them. Looked up from germline, CDR1 is SEHNR and CDR2 is FQNEAQ (reference sequence).

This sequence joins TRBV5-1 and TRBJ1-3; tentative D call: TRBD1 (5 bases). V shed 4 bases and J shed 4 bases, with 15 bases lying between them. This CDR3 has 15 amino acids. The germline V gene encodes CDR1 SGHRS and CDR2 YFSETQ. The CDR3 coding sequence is TGCGCCAGCAGCGTAGAAGGGACTGTAGGAAACACCATATATTTT. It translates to CASSVEGTVGNTIYF.

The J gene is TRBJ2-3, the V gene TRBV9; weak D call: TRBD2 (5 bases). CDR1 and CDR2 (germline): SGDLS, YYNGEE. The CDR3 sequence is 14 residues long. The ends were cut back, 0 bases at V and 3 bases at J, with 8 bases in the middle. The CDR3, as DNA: TGTGCCAGCAGCGTAGGGATAGCGACAGATACGCAGTATTTT. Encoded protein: CASSVGIATDTQYF.

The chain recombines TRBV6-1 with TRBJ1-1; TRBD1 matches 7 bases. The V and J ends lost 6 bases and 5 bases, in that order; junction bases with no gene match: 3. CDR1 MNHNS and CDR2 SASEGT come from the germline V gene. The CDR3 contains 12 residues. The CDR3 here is CASSGQETEAFF. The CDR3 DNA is TGTGCCAGCAGCGGACAGGAAACTGAAGCTTTCTTT.

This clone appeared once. The CDR3, as DNA: TGTGCCAGCAGGAAGCAGTTGGTTTCGGGCTACGAGCAGTACTTC. This sequence encodes CASRKQLVSGYEQYF. The chain employs TRBV25-1 and TRBJ2-7, with D unresolved. The V end lost 6 bases, the J end lost 3 bases, and 18 bases lay between the germline ends. Germline loops: CDR1 MGHDK, CDR2 SYGVNS. The length of the CDR3 is 15 residues.

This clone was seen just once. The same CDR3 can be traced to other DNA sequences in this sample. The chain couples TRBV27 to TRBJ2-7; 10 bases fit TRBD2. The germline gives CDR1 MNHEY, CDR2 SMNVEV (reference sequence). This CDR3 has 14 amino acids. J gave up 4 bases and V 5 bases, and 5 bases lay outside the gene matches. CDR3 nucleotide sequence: TGTGCCAGCAGTCCGGGGACTAGCGTTTACGAGCAGTACTTC. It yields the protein CASSPGTSVYEQYF.